This TCR beta chain was profiled in a study of radiation and T cells in renal cell carcinoma. Study-level points and caveats: Top tumor clonotypes rose in blood 2 weeks post-radiation, then contracted.

Time point noted: blood 2 weeks post-SBRT. Treatment of the sample: 15 Gy SBRT to primary tumor, nephrectomy 4 weeks later. This CDR3 has 15 residues. Germline V lookup: CDR1 SGHAT, CDR2 FQNNGV. V was cut by 4 bases and J by 5 bases, with 15 bases left in between. Libraries were prepared by immunoSEQ multiplex PCR; TCRdb keeps only in-frame clonotypes and omits some of them. This sample has some 120,000 clones, with around 89% found just once. Regarding this clone: What it recognizes is unknown.

The receptor comes from a woman aged 65 to 85 with renal cell carcinoma. Sample: blood, taken from a patient whose treatment included radiotherapy and nephrectomy. The chain combines TRBV11-2 with TRBJ2-1, with a tentative D call TRBD2 (6 bases). CDR3 in amino acids: CASSWDSLPHNEQFF. Written as DNA, the CDR3 is TGTGCCAGCAGCTGGGACTCGCTACCCCACAATGAGCAGTTCTTC. The whole variable domain, remainder taken from reference TRBV11-2 and TRBJ2-1, is EAGVAQSPRYKIIEKRQSVAFWCNPISGHATLYWYQQILGQGPKLLIQFQNNGVVDDSQLPKDRFSAERLKGVDSTLKIQPAKLEDSAVYLCASSWDSLPHNEQFFGPGTRLTVL.